This entry concerns a single T cell receptor (beta chain). Antigen unknown. Sequence at one end of the junction differs from germline and may be a read error. The sample, about 9.2 milliliters of peripheral blood, was drawn from each donor. This entry comes from a study of blood T cells in healthy people across ages. About the study: Template switching picked up about one barcoded beta molecule for each two T cells.

Primed by a sample-barcoded 5' primer and a J-beta primer mix, a second PCR proceeded for about 6 to 11 cycles. TCRdb processed the 5' RACE reads anew with MiXCR; each CDR3 protein has one entry. The sample shows around 900,000 distinct CDR3 sequences, roughly 47% of them seen only once. CDR1 MNHNY and CDR2 SVGAGI come from the germline V gene (reference sequence). This CDR3 has 14 amino acids. Overall study results and limits: More naive CD4+ cells and higher diversity were found in long-lived than in aged donors. The authors considered diversity estimates from one million T cells to be underestimates.

The receptor was derived from a woman aged 60-75 years in good health. The sample consisted of blood. This sequence joins TRBV6-6 and TRBJ2-7; D might be TRBD1 or TRBD2, each matching 5 bases. This CDR3 is CASSSGASSDEQYF. In DNA, the CDR3 is TGTGCCAGCAGTTCCGGGGCTAGCTCCGACGAGCAGTACTTC.